This T cell receptor (beta chain) was identified in a study of blood T cell repertoires in COVID-19 (dated by TCRdb to about 2020). About the investigation overall: Samples covering the acute and convalescent phases of COVID-19 were provided by collaborators in the United States, Italy and Spain. Samples were obtained from the ongoing ImmuneRACE study (first 160 participants) and from about 1,300 subjects provided by 6 global collaborators. Where HLA class I and class II types were available, the types were taken from metadata supplied by the sample provider, not from assay-based typing. The material from the prospective study consisted of cDNA or gDNA derived from T cells, B-cell-depleted T cells, or PBMCs. Subjects who had been exposed to COVID-19, were actively infected with it, or had recovered from it provided the deeply sampled blood TCRbeta repertoires that made up the dataset. The repertoires were released in a freely available public database intended as a resource for research on the immune response to SARS-CoV-2. Nearly every sample came with metadata listing a de-identified subject ID, COVID-19 status, age in years and sex.

To note about this clone: The antigen it recognizes is unknown. Base qualities are not provided; no much larger clone lies one nucleotide away.

Study-wide conclusions, independent of this receptor: The quantity of clinical and demographic metadata differed by source and by participant and was supplied without curation.

Participants in the prospective study were enrolled through a virtual design, were aged about 18 to 89 years, and lived in roughly 24 United States geographic areas. Cohort assignment in the prospective study relied on participant-reported clinical history from a screening survey and a study questionnaire. ImmuneRACE Cohort 3 recovered participants were defined by two consecutive negative NP/OP PCR tests, healthcare professional clearance, or symptom resolution. In the prospective study, whole blood, serum and a nasopharyngeal or oropharyngeal swab were collected from each participant by mobile phlebotomists. Participants in the prospective study had the option to provide additional blood draws and questionnaires over a roughly 2-month period. Blood samples from the prospective study were shipped frozen or at room temperature prior to DNA extraction. The immunoSEQ Assay, a bias-controlled multiplex PCR, was used to amplify TCRbeta CDR3 regions from genomic DNA. The study's processing was this. Within the assay, amplification of reference gene primers was used to estimate how many nucleated cells each sample contained. To quantify the absolute abundance of each unique TCRbeta CDR3 rearrangement, sequence reads were collapsed and filtered. Productive Simpson clonality was computed per sample as the square root of Simpson's diversity index over productive rearrangements. TCRdb mirrors the immuneACCESS table, restricted to in-frame sequences. Some clones are absent from its copies; in checked studies, under half trace to an unresolved V gene, and the reason for the others is unknown. That table supplies the V and J calls and clone size; D and trimming were determined from the DNA. Present in this sample are around 200,000 clones, more than 80% of which were seen just once. The top ten clones comprise 1.2% of the sample.

The sequence derives from a man aged 25 to 40 who had recovered from COVID-19. The source material was PBMCs or T cells enriched from blood (not recorded which).

The nucleotide sequence is given as TGTGCCATCAGTGAGTCGACTAGGGTGGGCACAGATACGCAGTATTTT. It translates to CAISESTRVGTDTQYF. The rearrangement joined TRBV10-3 to TRBJ2-3; the D gene is perhaps TRBD2, from 6 matching bases. The CDR3 contains 16 residues, cysteine and phenylalanine counted. Only CDR3 DNA remains: 48 bases, in frame from the first base. Between the V and J ends, shortened by 0 bases and 1 base respectively, the junction contains 11 bases. CDR1 and CDR2 are read off the germline V gene as ENHRY and SYGVKD.